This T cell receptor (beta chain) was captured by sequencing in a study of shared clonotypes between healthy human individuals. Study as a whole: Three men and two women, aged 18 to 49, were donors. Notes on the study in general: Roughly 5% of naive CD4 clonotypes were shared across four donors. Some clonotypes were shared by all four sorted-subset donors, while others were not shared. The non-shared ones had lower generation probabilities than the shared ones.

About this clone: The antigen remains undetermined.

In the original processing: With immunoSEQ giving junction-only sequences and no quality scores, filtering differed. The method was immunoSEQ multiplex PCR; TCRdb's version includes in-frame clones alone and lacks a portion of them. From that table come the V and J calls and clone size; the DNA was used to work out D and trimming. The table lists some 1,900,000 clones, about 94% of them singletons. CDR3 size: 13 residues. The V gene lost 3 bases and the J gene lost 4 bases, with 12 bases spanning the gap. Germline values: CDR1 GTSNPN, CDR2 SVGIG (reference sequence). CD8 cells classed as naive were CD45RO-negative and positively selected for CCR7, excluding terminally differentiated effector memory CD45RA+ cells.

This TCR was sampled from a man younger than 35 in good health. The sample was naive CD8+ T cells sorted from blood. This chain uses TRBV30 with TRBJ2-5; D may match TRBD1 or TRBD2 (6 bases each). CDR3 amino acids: CAWRGKGGETQYF. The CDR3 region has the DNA TGTGCCTGGAGGGGGAAGGGGGGAGAGACCCAGTACTTC.